This TCR beta chain was profiled in a study of CD8 T cells in Susac syndrome (dated by TCRdb to between 2018 and 2021). About the investigation overall: Among the Susac syndrome patients who were sequenced, clinically active disease was present in more than 5 and clinical remission was observed in roughly eight. At blood withdrawal, Susac syndrome patients were therapy-naive, treated with corticosteroids (with IVIg additionally given to some), or treated with IVIg alone. Whether CD8+ T cell activation and differentiation in Susac syndrome was antigen driven was tested using repertoire sequencing. CD8+ T cell repertoire clonality was compared between around eleven healthy donors, around 14 Susac syndrome patients and some 15 multiple sclerosis patients.

RNA was extracted using the RNeasy kit, and about 0.45 to 1 microgram was reverse transcribed with random hexamers. TCR beta CDR3 regions were amplified with the immunoSEQ multiplex PCR assay covering 54 Vbeta and 13 Jbeta segments. PCR amplification bias was corrected using a synthetic template baseline for primer optimization and computational correction. The original pipeline was this. Reads were assigned to V, D and J genes according to IMGT and analyzed in immunoSEQ Analyzer, with only productive sequences retained. To calculate clonality, Shannon entropy was normalized by log2 of the number of productive unique sequences and then subtracted from one. Public and private clones were assessed among the 100 most prevalent clones of each patient and control. Clones were defined as Susac-specific if absent from the healthy and MS cohorts, from approximately 1,100 published viral clones and from other ImmuneACCESS disease sequences. TCRdb trimmed the raw reads at Q25, called clones with MiXCR and kept productive beta chains. Rows are combined by CDR3 protein, so each entry shows the most common genes and DNA. The V and J calls and clone size come from TCRdb's table, not from the authors' own analysis. In all, the sample holds around 80,000 distinct CDR3 sequences, and roughly 96% of those were seen once. 0.4% to 0.45% of the sample rests with the top ten.

Comments on this clonotype: Its antigen is unknown. The sample holds no much larger clone one base away, and base qualities are not on file.

V drops 4 bases and J drops 7 bases, leaving 10 bases in between. There are 11 amino acids in the CDR3, from cysteine to phenylalanine inclusive. CDR3 DNA only is kept here, 33 bases in frame from base 1. CDR1 and CDR2, looked up from the germline V gene, are SQVTM and ANQGSEA. Peripheral blood CD8+ and CD4+ T cells from healthy donors, Susac syndrome patients and multiple sclerosis patients were profiled by high-throughput TCR beta sequencing. The Susac syndrome patients fulfilled recently defined diagnostic criteria for definite or probable disease. Bulk CD8+ and CD4+ T cells were purified by magnetic negative isolation, whereas CD8+ TEMRA cells were enriched by FACS. Blood was drawn into EDTA tubes, processed within 24 hours, and PBMCs were isolated by density gradient centrifugation. PBMCs intended for TCR sequencing were cryopreserved in liquid nitrogen and were subsequently thawed in a 37 degrees C water bath. Purity of sorted or isolated CD4+, CD8+ and CD8+ TEMRA cells was at least 90%.

Broader findings and caveats from the paper: The number of individuals in the TCR sequencing and HLA analysis was acknowledged as relatively small. CD8+ repertoires in Susac syndrome showed clonal expansion, which was highest in CD8+ TEMRA cells and was greater in clinically active patients than in remitting patients. Approximately 17 and five Susac-specific public clones were found in the total CD8+ and CD8+ TEMRA repertoires, respectively.

This receptor was taken from a human donor with Susac syndrome. Sequencing was performed on CD8+ T cells from PBMCs. The chain was built from TRBV29-1 and TRBJ1-2; no D gene is confidently identified. The sequenced DNA: TGCAGCGTTGTCAGCAGTCCTGGCTACACCTTC. This codes for CSVVSSPGYTF. Here the CDR3 is joined to the reference TRBV29-1 and TRBJ1-2 genes, and the full variable domain is: SAVISQKPSRDICQRGTSLTIQCQVDSQVTMMFWYRQQPGQSLTLIATANQGSEATYESGFVIDKFPISRPNLTFSTLTVSNMSPEDSSIYLCSVVSSPGYTFGSGTRLTVV.